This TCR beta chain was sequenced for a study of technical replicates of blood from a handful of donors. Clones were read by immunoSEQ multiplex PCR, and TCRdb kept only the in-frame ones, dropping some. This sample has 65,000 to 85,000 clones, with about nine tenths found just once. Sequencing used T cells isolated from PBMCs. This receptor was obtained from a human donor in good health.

CDR3 sequence: CAISVGDFEKLFF. The CDR3 DNA reads as TGTGCCATCAGTGTTGGGGACTTCGAAAAACTGTTTTTT. This chain links TRBV10-3 with TRBJ1-4, with D possibly TRBD1 on 5 matching bases. The CDR3 is 13 residues long. V was cut by 4 bases and J by 8 bases, with 11 bases left in between. CDR1 and CDR2 (germline): ENHRY, SYGVKD.